These 26 T cell receptor beta chains were sequenced from one sample in a study of T cell repertoires in cytomegalovirus infection (dated by TCRdb to between 2018 and 2021). No antigens are known for them. The treatment or condition label of this sample denotes: in vitro stimulation with specific CMV peptide epitopes to enrich CMV-specific T cells. The sequencer listed for this sample is Illumina HiSeq 1500. In TCRdb, the public reads were trimmed at Q25 with fastp and aligned with MiXCR, with productive beta chains retained. Rows matching on CDR3 protein sequence are summarized as one entry with the most common DNA and genes. This sample is represented by 600,000 to 700,000 distinct CDR3 sequences; 30% to 40% of them were singletons. Approximately 18% of the sample belongs to the ten largest clones. The source material was cultured PBMCs, sampled from culture after CMV antigen stimulation. The receptors stem from a human donor in good health (CMV status not recorded). Some clones in this sample may be carry-over from other donors' samples.

The V and J genes are TRBV10-3 and TRBJ2-3; D is unresolved. The CDR3 contains 15 residues. V dropped 7 bases and J dropped 2 bases, with 16 bases sitting between them. Germline loops: CDR1 ENHRY, CDR2 SYGVKD. The CDR3 reads CAIIADLGNTDTQYF. The CDR3 DNA follows: TGTGCCATCATCGCGGACCTTGGGAACACAGATACGCAGTATTTT.

This chain joins TRBV20-1 and TRBJ1-4; D may be TRBD1 (6 bases). Germline values: CDR1 DFQATT, CDR2 SNEGSKA (reference sequence). Trimming stripped 3 bases from V and 10 bases from J, with 18 bases between. There are 14 residues in the CDR3. CDR3 residues: CSASMGARGGKLFF. The CDR3 DNA follows: TGCAGTGCTAGTATGGGGGCTAGGGGTGGAAAACTGTTTTTT.

This sequence joins TRBV28 and TRBJ2-7; D uncertain. V lost 3 bases, J lost 6 bases, and 9 bases lay in between. The germline CDR1 and CDR2 sequences are MDHEN and SYDVKM. CDR3 length equals 12 residues. The chain's CDR3 is CASSFSFSEQYF. The CDR3 DNA sequence: TGTGCCAGCAGTTTTAGTTTCAGCGAGCAGTACTTC.

This rearrangement joins TRBV20-1 to TRBJ2-5, with D unresolved. V gave up 6 bases and J gave up 5 bases, with 16 bases separating them. The CDR3 totals 13 residues. The germline gives CDR1 DFQATT, CDR2 SNEGSKA (reference sequence). CDR3 region: CSAPRVSEETQYF. The CDR3 bases are TGCAGTGCCCCTCGCGTCTCCGAGGAGACCCAGTACTTC.

This clonotype was detected a few times. The rearrangement joins TRBV20-1 to TRBJ1-2; weak D call: TRBD1 (6 bases). CDR1 DFQATT and CDR2 SNEGSKA come from the germline V gene (reference sequence). This CDR3 contains 14 residues. Trimming removed 3 bases from V and 5 bases from J, with 16 bases in between. In DNA, the CDR3 is TGCAGTGCTAGTGACAGGAGGAGGGGGTATGGCTACACCTTC. Translated: CSASDRRRGYGYTF.

The gene calls are TRBV12-3 or TRBV12-4 and TRBJ2-1; D might be TRBD1 (5 bases). The CDR3 totals 13 residues. The germline V and J ends were trimmed by 6 bases and 9 bases, with 15 bases remaining between them. The CDR3 sequence: CASSPQGFGEQFF. The CDR3, as DNA: TGTGCCAGCAGCCCCCAGGGTTTTGGTGAGCAGTTCTTC.

The rearrangement joins TRBV18 to TRBJ1-1; D not resolved. In germline, CDR1 is KGHSH, CDR2 LQKENI. Trimming took 1 base from V and 1 from J, leaving 7 bases between them. This CDR3 has 14 amino acids. Here the CDR3 reads CASSPLSGNTEAFF. The CDR3 DNA sequence: TGTGCCAGCTCACCACTCTCGGGGAACACTGAAGCTTTCTTT.

V is TRBV6-1 and J is TRBJ2-1; 12 nucleotides agree with TRBD1. V gave up 6 bases and J gave up 7 bases; unmatched junction bases: 4. This CDR3 contains 14 residues. Germline values: CDR1 MNHNS, CDR2 SASEGT. This CDR3 reads CASRGQGARNEQFF. The CDR3 DNA reads as TGTGCCAGCAGGGGACAGGGGGCTCGGAATGAGCAGTTCTTC.

This rearrangement joins TRBV20-1 to TRBJ1-3; no reliable D call. Trimming took off 5 bases at V and 2 bases at J, with 19 bases between the two ends. This CDR3 region has 16 residues. The germline gives CDR1 DFQATT, CDR2 SNEGSKA (reference sequence). The CDR3 loop reads CSAEPGVHTPGNTIYF. Here the CDR3 DNA reads TGCAGTGCTGAACCTGGGGTCCATACCCCTGGAAACACCATATATTTT.

This clonotype was seen a handful of times. The gene calls are TRBV12-3 or TRBV12-4 and TRBJ1-1; D may be TRBD1 (5 bases). V was shortened by 5 bases and J by 6 bases, with 22 bases between the two germline ends. The CDR3 runs 16 residues. CDR3 amino acids: CASSPRDGMGVPEAFF. The DNA of the CDR3 is TGTGCCAGCAGTCCGCGGGACGGGATGGGGGTGCCTGAAGCTTTCTTT.

The rearrangement links TRBV18 to TRBJ1-3; the D gene is possibly TRBD1 (5 bases). The CDR3 covers 14 residues. CDR1 is KGHSH, CDR2 LQKENI, per germline. Trimming pared 3 bases from V and 2 bases from J, leaving 8 bases between. The CDR3 DNA is TGTGCCAGCTCACCCAGGGAAGCTGGAAACACCATATATTTT. Protein sequence: CASSPREAGNTIYF. Based on the CDR3 plus reference TRBV18 and TRBJ1-3, the full variable domain is NAGVMQNPRHLVRRRGQEARLRCSPMKGHSHVYWYRQLPEEGLKFMVYLQKENIIDESGMPKERFSAEFPKEGPSILRIQQVVRGDSAAYFCASSPREAGNTIYFGEGSWLTVV.

In its sample, this clonotype was seen a few times. The rearrangement uses TRBV28 and TRBJ2-5; weak D call: TRBD2 (6 bases). V was cut by 3 bases and J by 5 bases, with 13 bases left in between. CDR3 length: 14 residues. Germline values: CDR1 MDHEN, CDR2 SYDVKM. The CDR3 here is CASSFFSGVETQYF. The CDR3 DNA follows: TGTGCCAGCAGTTTTTTTTCGGGGGTGGAGACCCAGTACTTC.

The chain has TRBV7-2 and TRBJ1-5; D ambiguous. Trimming removed 0 bases at V and 4 bases at J, with 10 bases between. The CDR3 is 15 residues long. Germline CDR1 SGHTA, CDR2 FQGNSA. The CDR3 nucleotides read TGTGCCAGCAGCTTAGCGCTGCGGAATAATCAGCCCCAGCATTTT. Its translation is CASSLALRNNQPQHF.

This clonotype has a handful of counts. The V call is TRBV4-3, the J call TRBJ2-3; D not certain. Germline V gene lookup returns CDR1 LGHNA and CDR2 YSLEER. The CDR3 is 14 amino acids. V was trimmed by 0 bases and J by 2 bases, leaving 6 bases between them. The CDR3 is CASSQDTTTDTQYF. Here the CDR3 DNA reads TGCGCCAGCAGCCAAGATACGACCACAGATACGCAGTATTTT.

This clonotype was observed a single time. The chain links TRBV7-1 to TRBJ2-5, with D possibly TRBD2 on 6 matching bases. TRBV7-1 belongs to the ORF category, with a function that is uncertain. The CDR3 runs 17 residues. V was pared by 5 bases and J by 2 bases, with 21 bases between. CDR3 in DNA: TGTGCCAGCAGCCGTACGGGAGCGCGGCCTGGGCAAGAGACCCAGTACTTC. Its translation is CASSRTGARPGQETQYF.

There are many counts of this clonotype. The V call is TRBV7-2, the J call TRBJ2-7; D is uncertain. CDR3 length equals 16 residues. Germline CDR1 SGHTA, CDR2 FQGNSA. Trimming stripped 0 bases from V and 2 bases from J, with 14 bases between. The CDR3 sequence: CASSLAIGGSPYEQYF. In DNA form, the CDR3 reads TGTGCCAGCAGCTTAGCTATCGGTGGTTCCCCCTACGAGCAGTACTTC.

The genes are TRBV28 and TRBJ2-1; TRBD1 might be the D (7 bases). The V end was cut by 8 bases, the J end by 9 bases, with 17 bases between. CDR1 and CDR2 (germline): MDHEN, SYDVKM. The CDR3 is 13 amino acids. The CDR3 sequence: CASVLAGGIEQFF. The CDR3 DNA sequence: TGTGCCAGCGTCCTGGCAGGGGGGATTGAGCAGTTCTTC.

The chain couples TRBV4-1 to TRBJ2-3; D is possibly TRBD1 or TRBD2 (5 bases each). V shed 7 bases and J shed 1 base, with 15 bases lying between them. The germline V gene encodes CDR1 MGHRA and CDR2 YSYEKL. The CDR3 is made up of 15 amino acids. CDR3: CASNHRDGGTDTQYF. The CDR3 DNA follows: TGCGCCAGCAACCATCGGGACGGGGGCACAGATACGCAGTATTTT.

The chain has TRBV28 and TRBJ1-1; 11 bases align to TRBD1. The germline V gene encodes CDR1 MDHEN and CDR2 SYDVKM. The V and J ends lost 8 bases and 4 bases, in that order; junction bases with no gene match: 6. CDR3 length: 14 residues. The CDR3 nucleotides are TGTGCCAGCGGGGGGACAGGGGGTGGCACTGAAGCTTTCTTT. Its protein is CASGGTGGGTEAFF.

V is TRBV19 and J is TRBJ2-2, with D perhaps TRBD1 or TRBD2 (5 bases each). Germline V CDR1 and CDR2: LNHDA, SQIVND (reference sequence). Trimming shortened V by 3 bases and J by 7 bases, and 9 bases separated the two germline ends. The CDR3 is 13 residues long. The CDR3: CASSIMRGGELFF. The CDR3, as DNA: TGTGCCAGTAGTATTATGAGGGGCGGGGAGCTGTTTTTT.

This clonotype was detected a few times. The chain combines TRBV12-3 or TRBV12-4 with TRBJ1-1; a weak D match, TRBD1 (5 bases). The CDR3 extends over 15 amino acids. V lost 6 bases, J lost 5 bases, and 19 bases lay in between. Here the CDR3 DNA reads TGTGCCAGCAGCCTCCCCGGGACCCCGTGGACTGAAGCTTTCTTT. Amino acids: CASSLPGTPWTEAFF.

This clonotype was seen more than once but under ten times. The J gene is TRBJ2-1, the V gene TRBV12-3 or TRBV12-4; 10 bases map to TRBD1. The CDR3 sequence is 17 residues long. V shed 5 bases and J 3 bases; nucleotides not matched to a gene: 10. CDR3 sequence (DNA): TGTGCCAGCAGTCCGCCCCGGGACAGGGGTATCTACAATGAGCAGTTCTTC. Protein product: CASSPPRDRGIYNEQFF.

This clonotype was found a few times. The CDR3 protein is CASSQDEGQRLHF. Written as DNA, the CDR3 is TGCGCCAGCAGCCAAGATGAGGGCCAGCGGCTCCACTTT. The chain combines TRBV4-3 with TRBJ1-6; D unresolved. Per the germline V gene, CDR1 is LGHNA and CDR2 is YSLEER. The V end was cut by 0 bases, the J end by 16 bases, with 13 bases between. This CDR3 is 13 amino acids long.

Many counts were recorded for this clonotype. This chain joins TRBV7-2 and TRBJ2-5; unclear D gene. V dropped 3 bases and J dropped 4 bases, with 9 bases sitting between them. From germline, CDR1 is SGHTA and CDR2 FQGNSA. The CDR3 sequence is 13 residues long. The CDR3 sequence is CASSFSELETQYF. The CDR3 nucleotides are TGTGCCAGCAGCTTTTCGGAACTAGAGACCCAGTACTTC.

This clonotype has a count of ten or more. Germline is not matched at one junction end, which may reflect a read error. The chain uses TRBV5-1 and TRBJ2-5; 9 nucleotides align to TRBD2. Looked up from germline, CDR1 is SGHRS and CDR2 is YFSETQ. The CDR3 has 14 amino acids. CDR3 nucleotide sequence: TGTGCCAGCAGCCTAGCGGGAAACCAAGAGACCCAGTACTTC. Protein sequence: CASSLAGNQETQYF.

V usage is TRBV7-9 and J usage is TRBJ1-1; maybe TRBD1 (6 bases). Germline V gives CDR1 SEHNR, CDR2 FQNEAQ (reference sequence). CDR3 size: 14 residues. The ends were cut back, 5 bases at V and 4 bases at J, with 14 bases in the middle. CDR3 DNA: TGTGCCAGCAGCCAATCGGGGGCTGGCACTGAAGCTTTCTTT. This gives the protein CASSQSGAGTEAFF.